This TCR beta chain was captured by sequencing in a study of blood T cells in healthy people across ages. For the second PCR, which ran for about 7 to 11 cycles, a sample-barcoded 5' primer and a J-beta primer mix were used. One entry per CDR3 protein, called by TCRdb with MiXCR from the 5' RACE reads. Here the sample spans roughly 2 million distinct CDR3 sequences, roughly 49% being singletons. The germline V gene has CDR1 SEHNR and CDR2 FQNEAQ (reference sequence). The CDR3 extends over 15 amino acids. After removal of 4 bases from V and 8 bases from J, the junction contained 11 bases not matched to a gene. Each sample provided at least 6 micrograms of extracted total RNA. This clonotype was observed a single time.

The chain recombines TRBV7-9 with TRBJ2-1; 7 positions match TRBD1. The material sequenced was blood. The clonotype was recovered from a woman aged 40 to 55 in good health. CDR3 in amino acids: CASSYRQGLSDEQFF. CDR3 sequence (DNA): TGTGCCAGCAGCTACCGACAGGGTCTTTCCGATGAGCAGTTCTTC.